Listed below are T cell receptor beta chains from one sample, sequenced in a study of blood T cell repertoires in COVID-19. Only in-frame clones appear in the TCRdb table, and some are missing; sequencing was by immunoSEQ multiplex PCR. The sample includes roughly 170,000 clones, around 82% of them seen just once. Sequenced input: PBMCs or T cells enriched from blood (not recorded which). The receptors come from a man between 60 and 70 years old who had recovered from COVID-19. Both conserved end residues are part of each CDR3. The D gene is left open where the match is weak. Size is stated for part of the rows, as once, few or many counts, or as a class when the clone is expanded.

NA,TRBV18,TRBJ1-5,15,NA,CASSDTRTGNQPQHF,TGTGCCAGCTCAGATACCCGGACAGGCAATCAGCCCCAGCATTTT
TRBD1,TRBV2,TRBJ2-2,15,NA,CASSSDRANTGELFF,TGTGCCAGCAGCTCTGACAGGGCTAACACCGGGGAGCTGTTTTTT
NA,TRBV9,TRBJ2-3,14,NA,CASSVDTSTDTQYF,TGTGCCAGCAGCGTAGATACTAGCACAGATACGCAGTATTTT
NA,TRBV5-6,TRBJ1-4,13,NA,CASSFTLAEKLFF,TGTGCCAGCAGCTTCACCTTGGCTGAAAAACTGTTTTTT
TRBD1,TRBV27,TRBJ2-7,16,NA,CASSLWATGKSYEQYF,TGTGCCAGCAGTTTATGGGCGACAGGGAAGTCTTACGAGCAGTACTTC
TRBD1,TRBV24-1,TRBJ2-5,15,NA,CATSERGQDTETQYF,TGTGCCACCAGCGAACGGGGACAGGACACAGAGACCCAGTACTTC
TRBD2,TRBV30,TRBJ2-2,15,NA,CAWSSLAGGPGELFF,TGTGCCTGGAGTTCACTAGCGGGGGGCCCCGGGGAGCTGTTTTTT
TRBD1,TRBV2,TRBJ1-2,12,NA,CSEGAPGYGYTF,TGTTCGGAGGGGGCGCCAGGCTATGGCTACACCTTC
TRBD2,TRBV4-1,TRBJ2-7,16,NA,CASSQSGLAGVYEQYF,TGCGCCAGCAGCCAATCGGGACTAGCGGGAGTCTACGAGCAGTACTTC
NA,TRBV9,TRBJ1-1,15,NA,CASSPRVGGGTEAFF,TGTGCCAGCAGCCCCCGAGTAGGGGGTGGCACTGAAGCTTTCTTT
NA,TRBV5-1,TRBJ2-5,14,few,CASSLWNSGETQYF,TGCGCCAGCAGCTTGTGGAACAGCGGGGAGACCCAGTACTTC
TRBD1,TRBV14,TRBJ2-3,14,NA,CASKYRGSTDTQYF,TGTGCCAGCAAGTACAGGGGTAGCACAGATACGCAGTATTTT
NA,TRBV6-5,TRBJ2-5,14,once,CASRPGSIQETQYF,TGTGCCAGCAGACCAGGGTCAATACAAGAGACCCAGTACTTC
TRBD1,TRBV12-5,TRBJ1-5,15,NA,CASGPRTRGNQPQHF,TGTGCTAGTGGTCCCCGGACCAGGGGGAATCAGCCCCAGCATTTT
TRBD2,TRBV28,TRBJ2-2,18,NA,CASSLIGLAGENTGELFF,TGTGCCAGCAGTTTAATTGGACTAGCGGGAGAAAACACCGGGGAGCTGTTTTTT
NA,TRBV2,TRBJ2-7,12,few,CASREEGAVQYF,TGTGCCAGCAGAGAGGAGGGGGCGGTGCAGTACTTC
NA,TRBV28,TRBJ2-1,13,NA,CASSPGTYNEQFF,TGTGCCAGCAGTCCCGGGACTTACAATGAGCAGTTCTTC
NA,TRBV11-3,TRBJ2-7,12,NA,CASSLDSYEQYF,TGTGCCAGCAGCTTAGACAGCTACGAGCAGTACTTC
TRBD2,TRBV7-3,TRBJ2-3,17,once,CASSLTRAGGGTDTQYF,TGTGCCAGCAGCTTAACGAGGGCGGGAGGGGGCACAGATACGCAGTATTTT
NA,TRBV4-2,TRBJ1-1,15,once,CASSQYHGLNTEAFF,TGTGCCAGCAGCCAATATCACGGGTTGAACACTGAAGCTTTCTTT
NA,TRBV15,TRBJ2-1,15,NA,CATSRVGGYYNEQFF,TGTGCCACCAGCAGAGTGGGGGGTTACTACAATGAGCAGTTCTTC
TRBD1,TRBV7-3,TRBJ1-2,15,NA,CASSSSPRGHGGYTF,TGTGCCAGCAGCTCCTCCCCCAGGGGGCATGGAGGCTACACCTTC
TRBD2,TRBV5-1,TRBJ2-5,13,NA,CASSNGLGETQYF,TGCGCCAGCAGCAATGGACTAGGGGAGACCCAGTACTTC
TRBD2,TRBV5-1,TRBJ2-5,15,once,CASRLAGGPGETQYF,TGCGCCAGCAGGCTAGCGGGGGGGCCCGGGGAGACCCAGTACTTC
NA,TRBV3-1/TRBV3-2,TRBJ2-2,14,NA,CASRFSGEAGELFF,TGTGCCAGCAGATTCTCAGGGGAAGCCGGGGAGCTGTTTTTT
TRBD1,TRBV24-1,TRBJ1-1,15,NA,CATRGEGQGRTEAFF,TGTGCCACCAGGGGGGAGGGACAGGGGCGAACTGAAGCTTTCTTT
NA,TRBV9,TRBJ1-1,15,NA,CASSVDGRPEPEAFF,TGTGCCAGCAGCGTAGACGGGAGACCGGAACCTGAAGCTTTCTTT
NA,TRBV11-2,TRBJ2-5,12,NA,CASSLVQGTQYF,TGTGCCAGCAGCTTAGTGCAGGGGACCCAGTACTTC
TRBD2,TRBV29-1,TRBJ2-1,13,NA,CSVGTSGVNEQFF,TGCAGCGTTGGGACTAGCGGGGTAAATGAGCAGTTCTTC
NA,TRBV6-6,TRBJ1-2,13,NA,CASSYSNGGDYTF,TGTGCCAGCAGTTACTCGAACGGGGGGGACTACACCTTC
TRBD2,TRBV4-1,TRBJ2-5,16,NA,CASSQGGREGQETQYF,TGCGCCAGCAGCCAAGGGGGTCGGGAGGGCCAAGAGACCCAGTACTTC
TRBD2,TRBV5-5,TRBJ2-3,17,NA,CASSLAASGSWTDTQYF,TGTGCCAGCAGCTTGGCGGCTAGCGGGAGTTGGACAGATACGCAGTATTTT